The next 3 T cell receptor beta chains were all read from a single sample in a study of blood T cell repertoires in COVID-19. Clones were sequenced by immunoSEQ multiplex PCR, and TCRdb holds only the in-frame ones, with some missing. This sample has about 74,000 clones, with just under 85% found just once. The sequencing sample was made of peripheral blood. The receptors shown here come from a man between 65 and 79 years old with acute or convalescent COVID-19.

V gene TRBV5-6 combines with J gene TRBJ2-1; 14 bases are shared with TRBD2. With V trimmed by 3 bases and J by 4 bases, 6 bases remained unmatched. The CDR3 length is 17 residues. Germline V gene data show CDR1 as SGHDT and CDR2 as YYEEEE. The CDR3 sequence: CASSSGLAGDPYNEQFF. In nucleotides, the CDR3 is TGTGCCAGCAGCTCGGGACTAGCGGGGGATCCTTACAATGAGCAGTTCTTC.

The chain joins TRBV7-2 to TRBJ1-1; 8 bases agree with TRBD1. The J segment lost 0 bases and the V segment lost 6 bases, leaving 3 bases of the junction unmatched. The V gene's germline CDR1 is SGHTA and CDR2 FQGNSA. This CDR3 comprises 14 residues. This CDR3 is CASRNRGMNTEAFF. The CDR3 coding sequence is TGTGCCAGCAGAAACAGGGGGATGAACACTGAAGCTTTCTTT.

This chain joins TRBV11-2 and TRBJ2-7; 11 bases match TRBD1. The CDR3 has 14 amino acids. Germline V lookup: CDR1 SGHAT, CDR2 FQNNGV. Germline trimming cut 5 bases from V and 12 bases from J; bases unmatched to any gene: 12. This chain's CDR3 is CASSPNRDRGSVYF. CDR3 coding DNA: TGTGCCAGCAGCCCTAACCGGGACAGGGGGTCTGTGTACTTC. The full variable domain, with the rest looked up from reference TRBV11-2 and TRBJ2-7, is EAGVAQSPRYKIIEKRQSVAFWCNPISGHATLYWYQQILGQGPKLLIQFQNNGVVDDSQLPKDRFSAERLKGVDSTLKIQPAKLEDSAVYLCASSPNRDRGSVYFGPGTRLTVT.